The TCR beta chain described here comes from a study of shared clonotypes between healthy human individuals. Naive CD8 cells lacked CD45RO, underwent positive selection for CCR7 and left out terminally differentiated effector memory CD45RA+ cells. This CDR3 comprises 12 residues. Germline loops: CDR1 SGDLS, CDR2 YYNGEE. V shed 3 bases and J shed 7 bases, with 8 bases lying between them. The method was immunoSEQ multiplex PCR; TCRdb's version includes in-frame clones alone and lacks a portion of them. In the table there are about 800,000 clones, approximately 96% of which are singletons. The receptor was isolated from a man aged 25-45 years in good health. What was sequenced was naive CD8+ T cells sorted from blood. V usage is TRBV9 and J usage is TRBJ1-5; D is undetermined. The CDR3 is CASSAAWQPQHF. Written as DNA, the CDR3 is TGTGCCAGCAGCGCCGCGTGGCAGCCCCAGCATTTT.